The 8 T cell receptor beta chains given below trace back to one sample, sequenced in a study of cytomegalovirus exposure and HLA in healthy donors. A multiplex PCR was run with 60 Vbeta primers and 13 Jbeta primers. Some clones are missing from TCRdb's copy, which holds only in-frame ones; the method was immunoSEQ multiplex PCR. Of approximately 78,000 clones listed, less than 85% are singletons. Sequences were obtained from PBMCs. The receptors were sampled from a woman in her fifties or sixties in good health and CMV-seronegative.

The gene calls are TRBV19 and TRBJ1-1; the match to TRBD1 covers 7 bases. The ends lost 10 bases at V and 6 bases at J; junction bases unmatched: 11. CDR1 is LNHDA, CDR2 SQIVND, per germline (reference sequence). The CDR3 sequence is 13 residues long. DNA of the CDR3: TGTGCCACCAAGGACAGGCTGGGCGCTGAAGCTTTCTTT. Translating gives CATKDRLGAEAFF. The full variable domain, with the rest looked up from reference TRBV19 and TRBJ1-1, is DGGITQSPKYLFRKEGQNVTLSCEQNLNHDAMYWYRQDPGQGLRLIYYSQIVNDFQKGDIAEGYSVSREKKESFPLTVTSAQKNPTAFYLCATKDRLGAEAFFGQGTRLTVV.

This clone was found once. The CDR3, as DNA: TGCGCCAGCAGCGACCTGGACAGAAACACCATATATTTT. Its protein product is CASSDLDRNTIYF. The J gene is TRBJ1-3, the V gene TRBV5-1; TRBD1 is a possible D gene (5 bases). Germline lookup yields CDR1 SGHRS and CDR2 YFSETQ. The CDR3 loop spans 13 amino acids. V was clipped by 4 bases and J by 5 bases, with 10 bases between them.

CDR3 in amino acids: CASSLPSGGDNEQFF. CDR3 DNA: TGTGCCAGCAGTTTACCTAGCGGGGGGGACAATGAGCAGTTCTTC. The gene calls are TRBV27 and TRBJ2-1, with TRBD2 matching over 12 bases. The ends lost 2 bases at V and 5 bases at J; junction bases unmatched: 1. Germline CDR1 MNHEY, CDR2 SMNVEV (reference sequence). The CDR3 length is 15 residues.

This chain connects TRBV7-2 to TRBJ1-1; D unresolved. CDR3 size: 14 residues. Per germline, CDR1 SGHTA and CDR2 FQGNSA. Trimming removed 5 bases at V and 1 base at J, with 11 bases between. The CDR3 coding sequence is TGTGCCAGCAGCCCGGAGCGGACGAACACTGAAGCTTTCTTT. Protein sequence: CASSPERTNTEAFF. Full variable domain (remainder filled in from reference TRBV7-2 and TRBJ1-1): GAGVSQSPSNKVTEKGKDVELRCDPISGHTALYWYRQSLGQGLEFLIYFQGNSAPDKSGLPSDRFSAERTGGSVSTLTIQRTQQEDSAVYLCASSPERTNTEAFFGQGTRLTVV.

The genes are TRBV6-6 and TRBJ2-2; TRBD1 aligns across 8 bases. Germline lookup yields CDR1 MNHNY and CDR2 SVGAGI (reference sequence). J was trimmed by 2 bases and V by 6 bases; bases with no gene match: 5. The CDR3 length is 15 residues. Written as DNA, the CDR3 is TGTGCCAGCAGCGGACAGGGTTCAAACACCGGGGAGCTGTTTTTT. Residues: CASSGQGSNTGELFF.

The chain combines TRBV7-6 with TRBJ2-3; 9 positions agree with TRBD1. The trim removed 4 bases at V and 3 bases at J, leaving 2 bases unmatched. CDR1 is SGHVS, CDR2 FNYEAQ, per germline. The CDR3 has 14 amino acids. CDR3: CASSSGQGTDTQYF. The CDR3 bases are TGTGCCAGCAGCTCTGGACAGGGGACAGATACGCAGTATTTT.

This clone was seen only a few times. The chain combines TRBV10-3 with TRBJ1-3, with D tentatively TRBD1 (5 bases). The CDR3 is 14 amino acids. Deletions cut 7 bases from V and 0 bases from J, with 10 bases between. Germline V gives CDR1 ENHRY, CDR2 SYGVKD. CDR3 in DNA: TGTGCCATCACCTCAGGGAACTCTGGAAACACCATATATTTT. It encodes CAITSGNSGNTIYF.

V gene TRBV6-1 combines with J gene TRBJ2-7; TRBD1 agrees at 12 bases. J lost 3 bases, V lost 8 bases, and 8 bases had no gene match. The CDR3 has 15 residues. Germline V gene sequence: CDR1 MNHNS, CDR2 SASEGT. The CDR3 here is CASSSRDRGLYEQYV. CDR3 nucleotide sequence: TGTGCCAGCTCGTCCCGGGACAGGGGGCTCTACGAGCAGTACGTC.